The clone carrying this T cell receptor beta chain showed up just a few times. Its specificity is unknown. The data were obtained in a study of T cell repertoires in cytomegalovirus infection. Background on the study: HLA-C-restricted CMV epitopes, recently identified, and well-studied HLA-B-restricted ones were used by the study. Indicated by public TCR beta signatures were CMV infection and matching HLA type.

MiXCR, run by TCRdb on the reads, gives a single entry per CDR3 protein. Here the sample spans 640,000 or so distinct CDR3 sequences, 33% being singletons. Findings of the study overall: Predominance within the ex vivo response was attributable to HLA-C-restricted CMV-specific TCR beta clonotypes. Totalled public TCR beta family frequency picked out people who carried CMV plus the relevant HLA.

CDR1 and CDR2 from the germline V gene are SGHAT and FQNNGV. The CDR3 contains 14 residues. The V gene lost 5 bases and the J gene lost 5 bases, with 13 bases spanning the gap. The source of this sequence is a human donor in good health (CMV status not recorded). Some clones in this sample may be carry-over from other donors' samples. The chain is built from TRBV11-2 and TRBJ2-1; D remains unclear. The sample in question was cultured PBMCs, obtained from culture after CMV antigen stimulation. The CDR3 nucleotides are TGTGCCAGCAGCCCGCTTTCCAGCAACAATGAGCAGTTCTTC. Protein product: CASSPLSSNNEQFF.